This T cell receptor (beta chain) was observed in a study of blood T cell repertoires in COVID-19. The wider study: Specimens from acute and convalescent COVID-19 originated in the United States, Italy and Spain. Sample material is recorded as cDNA or gDNA derived from T cells, B-cell-depleted T cells, or PBMCs.

Authors' data handling: Nucleated cell number was recorded as an estimate derived from reference gene primer amplification. The data were produced by immunoSEQ multiplex PCR, yet TCRdb's version contains in-frame clones alone and is incomplete. D and trimming come from the DNA, and the V and J calls and clone size come from that table. The sample has around 240,000 clones, 82% seen once. Germline V lookup: CDR1 SGHRS, CDR2 YFSETQ. The CDR3 has 13 amino acids. J was trimmed by 8 bases and V by 2 bases; bases with no gene match: 6. The TCR was taken from a woman aged 80 or over with acute or convalescent COVID-19. The sample was peripheral blood. This sequence joins TRBV5-1 and TRBJ1-2; 7 nucleotides match TRBD1. CDR3 bases: TGCGCCAGCAGCTTTGACAGGGCGGAAGGCTACACCTTC. Protein sequence: CASSFDRAEGYTF.